This T cell receptor (beta chain) was documented in a study of identical twins. The study, taken as a whole, reports: There were fewer insertions in abundant cord blood beta clonotypes, but memory repertoires showed no such pattern. With monozygotic twins, out-of-frame TCR alpha sharing exceeded what models estimated.

This clonotype was detected many times. Its antigen remains unidentified. At one end the junction does not follow the germline gene, possibly because of a read error. From the 5' RACE reads, TCRdb called clonotypes with MiXCR, one entry per CDR3 protein. The repertoire holds 500,000 or so distinct CDR3 sequences, 20% to 25% seen once, with roughly 0.91% in the top ten. Germline V gene data show CDR1 as SNHLY and CDR2 as FYNNEI. CDR3 length: 13 amino acids. This same sample was also part of a study on T cells expressing NK-cell markers. That paper states: Leadership of the CD3+CD56-NKG2C+ fraction also belonged to these clonotypes in four donors.

This receptor was identified in a woman between 18 and 29 years old in good health. V usage is TRBV2 and J usage is TRBJ2-3, with D uncertain. Sequenced: CD4+ T cells sorted from blood. The CDR3 here is CASSADSTDTQYF. The CDR3 DNA reads as TGCGCCAGCAGCGCTGACAGCACAGATACGCAGTATTTT. Supplemented by reference TRBV2 and TRBJ2-3, the full variable domain reads EPEVTQTPSHQVTQMGQEVILRCVPISNHLYFYWYRQILGQKVEFLVSFYNNEISEKSEIFDDQFSVERPDGSNFTLKIRSTKLEDSAMYFCASSADSTDTQYFGPGTRLTVL.